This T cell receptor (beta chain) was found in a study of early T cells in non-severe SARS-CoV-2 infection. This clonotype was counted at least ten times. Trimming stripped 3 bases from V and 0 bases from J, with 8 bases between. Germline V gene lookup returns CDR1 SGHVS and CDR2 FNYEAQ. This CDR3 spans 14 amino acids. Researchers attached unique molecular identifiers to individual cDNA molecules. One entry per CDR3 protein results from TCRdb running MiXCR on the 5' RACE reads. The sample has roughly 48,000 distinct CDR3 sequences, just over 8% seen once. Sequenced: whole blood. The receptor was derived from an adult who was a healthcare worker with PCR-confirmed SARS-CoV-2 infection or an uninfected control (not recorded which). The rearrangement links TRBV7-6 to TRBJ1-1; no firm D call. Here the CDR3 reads CASSFQLMNTEAFF. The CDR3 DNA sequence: TGTGCCAGCAGCTTCCAGCTAATGAACACTGAAGCTTTCTTT.